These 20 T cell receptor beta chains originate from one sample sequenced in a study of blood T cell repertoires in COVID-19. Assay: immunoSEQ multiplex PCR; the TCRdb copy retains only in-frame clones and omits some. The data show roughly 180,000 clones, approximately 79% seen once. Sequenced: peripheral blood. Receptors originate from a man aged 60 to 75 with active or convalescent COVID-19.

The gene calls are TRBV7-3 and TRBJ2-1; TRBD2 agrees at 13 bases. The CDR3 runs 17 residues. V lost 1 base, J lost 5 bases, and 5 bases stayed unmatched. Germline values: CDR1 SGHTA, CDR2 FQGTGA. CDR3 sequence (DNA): TGTGCCAGCAGCTTAAATGGGGGGACTAGCGGGAACAATGAGCAGTTCTTC. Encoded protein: CASSLNGGTSGNNEQFF.

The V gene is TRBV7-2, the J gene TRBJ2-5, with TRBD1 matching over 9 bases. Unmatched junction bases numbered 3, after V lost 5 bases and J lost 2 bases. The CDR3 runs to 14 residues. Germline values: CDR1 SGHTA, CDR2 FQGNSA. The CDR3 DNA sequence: TGTGCCAGCAGCCCAGACAGGGGGCAAGAGACCCAGTACTTC. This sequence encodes CASSPDRGQETQYF. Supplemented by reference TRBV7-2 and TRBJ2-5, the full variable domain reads GAGVSQSPSNKVTEKGKDVELRCDPISGHTALYWYRQSLGQGLEFLIYFQGNSAPDKSGLPSDRFSAERTGGSVSTLTIQRTQQEDSAVYLCASSPDRGQETQYFGPGTRLLVL.

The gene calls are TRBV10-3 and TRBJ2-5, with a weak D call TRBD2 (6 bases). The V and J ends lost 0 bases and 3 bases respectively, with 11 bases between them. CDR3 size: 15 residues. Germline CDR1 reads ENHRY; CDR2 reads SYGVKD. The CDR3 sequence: CAISESGTGKETQYF. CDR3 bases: TGTGCCATCAGTGAGTCTGGGACTGGGAAAGAGACCCAGTACTTC.

The CDR3 reads CASTCPSGTSGGSSYEQYF. The CDR3, as DNA: TGTGCCAGCACTTGCCCGTCGGGGACTAGCGGGGGAAGCTCCTACGAGCAGTACTTC. This sequence joins TRBV21-1 and TRBJ2-7; the table's TRBD2 call for D was not verified on the DNA. TRBV21-1 constitutes a pseudogene. The CDR3 has 19 residues.

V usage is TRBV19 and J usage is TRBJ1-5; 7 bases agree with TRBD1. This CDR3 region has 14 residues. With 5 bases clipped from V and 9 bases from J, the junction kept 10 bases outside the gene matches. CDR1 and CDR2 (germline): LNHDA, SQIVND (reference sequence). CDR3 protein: CASSQGQAHRPQHF. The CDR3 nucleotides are TGTGCCAGTAGTCAAGGACAGGCACATCGGCCCCAGCATTTT.

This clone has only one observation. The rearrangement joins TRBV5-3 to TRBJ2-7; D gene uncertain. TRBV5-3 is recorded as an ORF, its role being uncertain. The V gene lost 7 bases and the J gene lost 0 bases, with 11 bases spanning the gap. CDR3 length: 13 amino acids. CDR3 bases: TGTGCCAGACCTTCCCTCAGCTCCTACGAGCAGTACTTC. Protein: CARPSLSSYEQYF.

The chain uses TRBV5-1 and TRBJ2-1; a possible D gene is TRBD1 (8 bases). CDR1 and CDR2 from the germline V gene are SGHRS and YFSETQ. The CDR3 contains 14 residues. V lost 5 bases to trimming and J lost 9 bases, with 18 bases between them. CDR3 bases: TGCGCCAGCAGGCAGCCGGACAGGGAGGGTGAGCAGTTCTTC. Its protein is CASRQPDREGEQFF.

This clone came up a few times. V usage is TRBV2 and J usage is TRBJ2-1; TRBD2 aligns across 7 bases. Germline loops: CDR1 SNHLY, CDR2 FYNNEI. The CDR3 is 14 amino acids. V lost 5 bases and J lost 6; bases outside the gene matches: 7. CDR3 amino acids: CASSSSGGVNEQFF. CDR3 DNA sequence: TGTGCCAGCAGTTCTAGCGGCGGGGTCAATGAGCAGTTCTTC.

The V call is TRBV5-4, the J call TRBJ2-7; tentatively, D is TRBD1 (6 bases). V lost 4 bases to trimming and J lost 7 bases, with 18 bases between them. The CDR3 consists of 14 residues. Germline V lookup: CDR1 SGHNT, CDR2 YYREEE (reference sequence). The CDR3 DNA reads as TGTGCCAGCAGCAACACGACAGGCCTACGGGAGCAGTACTTC. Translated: CASSNTTGLREQYF.

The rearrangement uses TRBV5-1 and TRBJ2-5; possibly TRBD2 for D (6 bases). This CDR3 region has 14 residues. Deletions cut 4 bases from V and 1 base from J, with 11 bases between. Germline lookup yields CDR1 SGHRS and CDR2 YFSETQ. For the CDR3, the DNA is TGCGCCAGCAGCGACGCGCGGGGCCAAGAGACCCAGTACTTC. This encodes CASSDARGQETQYF. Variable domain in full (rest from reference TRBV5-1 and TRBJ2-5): KAGVTQTPRYLIKTRGQQVTLSCSPISGHRSVSWYQQTPGQGLQFLFEYFSETQRNKGNFPGRFSGRQFSNSRSEMNVSTLELGDSALYLCASSDARGQETQYFGPGTRLLVL.

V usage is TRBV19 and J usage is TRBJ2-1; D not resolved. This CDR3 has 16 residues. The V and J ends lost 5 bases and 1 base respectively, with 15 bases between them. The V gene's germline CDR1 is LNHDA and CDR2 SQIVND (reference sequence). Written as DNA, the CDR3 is TGTGCCAGTAGTCTCCTAGTAAGTCAGTCCTACAATGAGCAGTTCTTC. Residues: CASSLLVSQSYNEQFF.

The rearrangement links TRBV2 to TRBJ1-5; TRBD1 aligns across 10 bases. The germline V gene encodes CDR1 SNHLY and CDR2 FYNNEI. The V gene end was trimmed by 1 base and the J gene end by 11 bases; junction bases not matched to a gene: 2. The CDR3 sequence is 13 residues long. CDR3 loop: CASSEEDRGSQHF. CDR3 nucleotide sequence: TGTGCCAGCAGTGAAGAGGACAGGGGGTCCCAGCATTTT. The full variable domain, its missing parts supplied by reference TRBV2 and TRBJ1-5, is EPEVTQTPSHQVTQMGQEVILRCVPISNHLYFYWYRQILGQKVEFLVSFYNNEISEKSEIFDDQFSVERPDGSNFTLKIRSTKLEDSAMYFCASSEEDRGSQHFGDGTRLSIL.

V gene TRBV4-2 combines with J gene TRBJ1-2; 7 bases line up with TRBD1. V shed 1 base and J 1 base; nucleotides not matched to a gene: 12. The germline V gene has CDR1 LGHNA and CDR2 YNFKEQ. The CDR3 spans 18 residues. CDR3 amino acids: CASSQVSGDQGGNYGYTF. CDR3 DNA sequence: TGTGCCAGCAGCCAAGTATCAGGGGACCAGGGGGGTAACTATGGCTACACCTTC.

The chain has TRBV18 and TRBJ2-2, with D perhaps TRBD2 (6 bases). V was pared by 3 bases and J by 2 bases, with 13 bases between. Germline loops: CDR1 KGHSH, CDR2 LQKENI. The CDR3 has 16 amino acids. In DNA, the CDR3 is TGTGCCAGCTCACCCTACGCTAGCGATAACACCGGGGAGCTGTTTTTT. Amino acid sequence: CASSPYASDNTGELFF.

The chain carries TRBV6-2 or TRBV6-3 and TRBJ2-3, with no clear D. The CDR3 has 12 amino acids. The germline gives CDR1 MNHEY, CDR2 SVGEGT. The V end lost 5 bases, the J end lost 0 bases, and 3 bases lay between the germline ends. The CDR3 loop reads CASSQSTDTQYF. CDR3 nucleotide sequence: TGTGCCAGCAGTCAAAGCACAGATACGCAGTATTTT.

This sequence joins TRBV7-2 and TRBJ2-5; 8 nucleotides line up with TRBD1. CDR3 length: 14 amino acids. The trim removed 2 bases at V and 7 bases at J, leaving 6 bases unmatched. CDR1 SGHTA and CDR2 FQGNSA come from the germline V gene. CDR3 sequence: CASSLSWTGRTQYF. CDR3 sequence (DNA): TGTGCCAGCAGCTTATCGTGGACAGGGCGGACCCAGTACTTC.

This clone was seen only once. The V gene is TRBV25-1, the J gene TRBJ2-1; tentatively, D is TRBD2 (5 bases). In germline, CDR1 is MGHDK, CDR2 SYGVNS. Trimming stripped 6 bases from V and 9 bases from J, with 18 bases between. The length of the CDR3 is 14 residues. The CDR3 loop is CASRLRTAFGEQFF. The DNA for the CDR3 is TGTGCCAGCAGGCTTCGGACTGCTTTTGGTGAGCAGTTCTTC. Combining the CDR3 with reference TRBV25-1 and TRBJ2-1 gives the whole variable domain EADIYQTPRYLVIGTGKKITLECSQTMGHDKMYWYQQDPGMELHLIHYSYGVNSTEKGDLSSESTVSRIRTEHFPLTLESARPSHTSQYLCASRLRTAFGEQFFGPGTRLTVL.

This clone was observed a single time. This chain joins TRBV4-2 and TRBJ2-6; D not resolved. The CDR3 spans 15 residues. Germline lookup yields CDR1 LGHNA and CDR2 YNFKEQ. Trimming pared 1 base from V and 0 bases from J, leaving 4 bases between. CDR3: CASSQVHSGANVLTF. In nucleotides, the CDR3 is TGTGCCAGCAGCCAAGTCCACTCTGGGGCCAACGTCCTGACTTTC.

The CDR3 reads CASSGTSGRADEQYF. The CDR3 DNA reads TGTGCCAGCAGTGGTACTAGCGGGAGGGCCGACGAGCAGTACTTC. The chain links TRBV13 to TRBJ2-7; the match to TRBD2 covers 13 bases. Losses at the gene ends were 6 bases for V and 5 bases for J; bases not matched to a gene: 7. The CDR3 is 15 residues long. Germline V gives CDR1 PRHDT, CDR2 FYEKMQ (reference sequence).

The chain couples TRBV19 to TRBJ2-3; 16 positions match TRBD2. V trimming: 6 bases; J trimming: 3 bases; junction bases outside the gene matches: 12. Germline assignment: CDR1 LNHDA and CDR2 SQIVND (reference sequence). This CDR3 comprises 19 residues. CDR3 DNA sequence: TGTGCCAGTAGCGGACCGACGGGACTAGCGGGAGGGATGACAGATACGCAGTATTTT. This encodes CASSGPTGLAGGMTDTQYF.